This is a list of T cell receptor beta chains from one sample in a study of cytomegalovirus exposure and HLA in healthy donors. The method was immunoSEQ multiplex PCR; TCRdb's version includes in-frame clones alone and lacks a portion of them. Of approximately 91,000 clones in the sample, around 59% are singletons; the top ten hold over 2%. Sequencing input: PBMCs. The receptors here all came from a human donor in good health. Both conserved end residues are part of each CDR3. Fields, in order: V gene, D gene, J gene, clone size, CDR3 length, CDR3 protein, CDR3 DNA. D genes are given only for firm matches. Clone size is shown for a subset of rows, as once, few, many or a class of expanded clone.

TRBV5-1	.	TRBJ2-7	.	14	CASSFSGARYEQYF	TGCGCCAGCAGCTTTTCAGGGGCTAGATACGAGCAGTACTTC
TRBV10-3	.	TRBJ1-1	few	13	CAITRDGDTEAFF	TGTGCCATCACTAGAGACGGGGACACTGAAGCTTTCTTT
TRBV4-1	.	TRBJ2-3	.	13	CASSQGALGTQYF	TGCGCCAGCAGCCAAGGGGCCCTTGGGACGCAGTATTTT
TRBV19	TRBD1	TRBJ2-7	.	14	CASSVSGQTYEQYF	TGTGCCAGTAGTGTCTCGGGACAGACCTACGAGCAGTACTTC
TRBV11-3	.	TRBJ1-1	.	15	CASSLDQGWFAEAFF	TGTGCCAGCAGCTTAGATCAGGGGTGGTTCGCTGAAGCTTTCTTT
TRBV5-1	.	TRBJ2-1	once	14	CASSLVSGNNEQFF	TGCGCCAGCAGCTTGGTATCTGGCAACAATGAGCAGTTCTTC
TRBV29-1	.	TRBJ2-1	once	13	CSAGQGGYNEQFF	TGCAGCGCCGGTCAGGGGGGATACAATGAGCAGTTCTTC
TRBV7-3	.	TRBJ1-5	.	14	CASSRGQRGQPQHF	TGTGCCAGCAGCCGAGGACAGAGGGGTCAGCCCCAGCATTTT
TRBV6-6	.	TRBJ2-1	few	15	CASSYGNWEAREQFF	TGTGCCAGCAGTTATGGGAACTGGGAGGCACGTGAGCAGTTCTTC
TRBV29-1	TRBD1	TRBJ2-7	.	13	CSYIRQGGDEQYF	TGCAGCTACATACGACAGGGTGGCGACGAGCAGTACTTC
TRBV5-4	TRBD1	TRBJ2-7	.	13	CASSSDRGGEQYF	TGTGCCAGCAGCTCGGACAGGGGCGGCGAGCAGTACTTC
TRBV5-1	.	TRBJ1-1	.	15	CASSVWGGQNTEAFF	TGCGCCAGCAGCGTTTGGGGGGGGCAGAACACTGAAGCTTTCTTT
TRBV27	TRBD1	TRBJ2-5	.	13	CASSPTGEETQYF	TGTGCCAGCAGCCCGACAGGGGAGGAGACCCAGTACTTC
TRBV19	.	TRBJ2-1	.	16	CASSIWRGGRYNEQFF	TGTGCCAGTAGTATCTGGCGCGGGGGCCGATACAATGAGCAGTTCTTC
TRBV11-2	.	TRBJ1-6	few	12	CASSPGNSPLHF	TGTGCCAGCAGCCCAGGGAATTCACCCCTCCACTTT
TRBV7-2	TRBD1	TRBJ1-1	.	13	CASSLTGSTEAFF	TGTGCCAGCAGCTTGACAGGGTCTACTGAAGCTTTCTTT